This T cell receptor (beta chain) was sequenced in a study of blood T cells in healthy people across ages. A second PCR, run for about 6 to 11 cycles, used a sample-barcoded 5' primer plus a J-beta primer mix. MiXCR, run by TCRdb on the 5' RACE reads, gives a single entry per CDR3 protein. The sample gives some 920,000 distinct CDR3 sequences, roughly 51% of which show up once; roughly a fifth is in the top ten. Germline V CDR1 and CDR2: SQVTM, ANQGSEA. V lost 8 bases and J lost 4; bases outside the gene matches: 6. This CDR3 has 13 amino acids. The chain combines TRBV29-1 with TRBJ2-3, with TRBD1 identical over 10 bases. Material: blood. This TCR derives from a woman in her sixties in good health. CDR3 sequence (DNA): TGCAGCACGGGACAGGGGCAAGCAGATACGCAGTATTTT. It codes for CSTGQGQADTQYF.